The 7 T cell receptor beta chains given below trace back to one sample, sequenced in a study of blood T cell repertoires in COVID-19. Sequenced by immunoSEQ multiplex PCR; TCRdb stores in-frame clones only, minus some. The table has about 340,000 clones, about 93% seen once. The sequenced sample consisted of peripheral blood. The receptors were sampled from a woman under 30 who had recovered from COVID-19.

This clone has more than one count but fewer than ten. The rearrangement links TRBV5-6 to TRBJ1-2, with 11 bases that match TRBD1. The CDR3 consists of 15 residues. CDR1 SGHDT and CDR2 YYEEEE come from the germline V gene. V dropped 3 bases and J dropped 5; count of bases not matched to a gene: 6. CDR3 residues: CASSWGQGVQYGYTF. The CDR3 nucleotides are TGTGCCAGCAGCTGGGGACAGGGGGTACAGTATGGCTACACCTTC.

The CDR3 DNA sequence: TGTGCCAGCAGCGTAGAGGGGATCCAGTGGAAGGCTTTCTTT. Protein sequence: CASSVEGIQWKAFF. The chain links TRBV9 to TRBJ1-1, with D tentatively TRBD1 (5 bases). Trimming shortened V by 0 bases and J by 11 bases, and 17 bases separated the two germline ends. The CDR3 runs 14 residues. CDR1 and CDR2 from the germline V gene are SGDLS and YYNGEE.

The chain links TRBV4-3 to TRBJ2-6; D might be TRBD1 (6 bases). This CDR3 region has 18 residues. Trimming took off 0 bases at V and 1 base at J, with 13 bases between the two ends. Germline V gene lookup returns CDR1 LGHNA and CDR2 YSLEER. CDR3 sequence (DNA): TGCGCCAGCAGCCAAGATCCCCGAGGGGGATCTGGGGCCAACGTCCTGACTTTC. The encoded protein is CASSQDPRGGSGANVLTF.

This sequence joins TRBV5-4 and TRBJ2-3; maybe TRBD2 (5 bases). Per the germline V gene, CDR1 is SGHNT and CDR2 is YYREEE (reference sequence). V was clipped by 4 bases and J by 5 bases, with 20 bases between them. CDR3 length equals 16 residues. CDR3 in amino acids: CASSPLVSAGKDTQYF. CDR3 bases: TGTGCCAGCAGCCCCCTGGTCTCGGCCGGGAAAGATACGCAGTATTTT.

The gene calls are TRBV12-3 or TRBV12-4 and TRBJ2-5; TRBD1 agrees at 8 bases. Losses at the gene ends were 1 base for V and 5 bases for J; bases not matched to a gene: 0. This CDR3 contains 13 residues. The CDR3 nucleotides are TGTGCCAGCAGTTTAGGGACAGGGGAGACCCAGTACTTC. Encoded protein: CASSLGTGETQYF.

This clone was seen a few times. The J gene is TRBJ1-2, the V gene TRBV30; no firm D call. The CDR3 loop spans 13 amino acids. CDR1 is GTSNPN, CDR2 SVGIG, per germline (reference sequence). The germline V and J ends were trimmed by 3 bases and 4 bases, with 12 bases remaining between them. CDR3 sequence reads: CAWSDTVPYGYTF. CDR3 DNA sequence: TGTGCCTGGAGCGATACGGTTCCCTATGGCTACACCTTC.

This rearrangement joins TRBV19 to TRBJ2-5; D remains unclear. CDR1 and CDR2 from the germline V gene are LNHDA and SQIVND (reference sequence). With 6 bases removed from V and 1 base from J, the gap between germline ends came to 6 bases. The CDR3 contains 12 residues. In DNA form, the CDR3 reads TGTGCCAGTAGCGGAGTCCAAGAGACCCAGTACTTC. It translates to CASSGVQETQYF.